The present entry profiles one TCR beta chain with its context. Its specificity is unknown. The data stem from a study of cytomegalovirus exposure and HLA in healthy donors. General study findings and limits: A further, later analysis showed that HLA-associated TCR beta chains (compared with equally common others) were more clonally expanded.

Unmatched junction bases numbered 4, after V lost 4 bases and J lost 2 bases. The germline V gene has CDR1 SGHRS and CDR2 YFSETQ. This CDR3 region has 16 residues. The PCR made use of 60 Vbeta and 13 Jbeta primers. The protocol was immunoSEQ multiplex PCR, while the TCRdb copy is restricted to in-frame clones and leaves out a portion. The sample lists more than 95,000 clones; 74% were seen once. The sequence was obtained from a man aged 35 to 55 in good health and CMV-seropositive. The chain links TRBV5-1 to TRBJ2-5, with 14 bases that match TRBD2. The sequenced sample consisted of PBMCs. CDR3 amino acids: CASSTGLAGAQETQYF. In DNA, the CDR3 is TGCGCCAGCAGCACGGGACTAGCGGGAGCACAAGAGACCCAGTACTTC. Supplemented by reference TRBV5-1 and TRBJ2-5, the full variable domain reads KAGVTQTPRYLIKTRGQQVTLSCSPISGHRSVSWYQQTPGQGLQFLFEYFSETQRNKGNFPGRFSGRQFSNSRSEMNVSTLELGDSALYLCASSTGLAGAQETQYFGPGTRLLVL.